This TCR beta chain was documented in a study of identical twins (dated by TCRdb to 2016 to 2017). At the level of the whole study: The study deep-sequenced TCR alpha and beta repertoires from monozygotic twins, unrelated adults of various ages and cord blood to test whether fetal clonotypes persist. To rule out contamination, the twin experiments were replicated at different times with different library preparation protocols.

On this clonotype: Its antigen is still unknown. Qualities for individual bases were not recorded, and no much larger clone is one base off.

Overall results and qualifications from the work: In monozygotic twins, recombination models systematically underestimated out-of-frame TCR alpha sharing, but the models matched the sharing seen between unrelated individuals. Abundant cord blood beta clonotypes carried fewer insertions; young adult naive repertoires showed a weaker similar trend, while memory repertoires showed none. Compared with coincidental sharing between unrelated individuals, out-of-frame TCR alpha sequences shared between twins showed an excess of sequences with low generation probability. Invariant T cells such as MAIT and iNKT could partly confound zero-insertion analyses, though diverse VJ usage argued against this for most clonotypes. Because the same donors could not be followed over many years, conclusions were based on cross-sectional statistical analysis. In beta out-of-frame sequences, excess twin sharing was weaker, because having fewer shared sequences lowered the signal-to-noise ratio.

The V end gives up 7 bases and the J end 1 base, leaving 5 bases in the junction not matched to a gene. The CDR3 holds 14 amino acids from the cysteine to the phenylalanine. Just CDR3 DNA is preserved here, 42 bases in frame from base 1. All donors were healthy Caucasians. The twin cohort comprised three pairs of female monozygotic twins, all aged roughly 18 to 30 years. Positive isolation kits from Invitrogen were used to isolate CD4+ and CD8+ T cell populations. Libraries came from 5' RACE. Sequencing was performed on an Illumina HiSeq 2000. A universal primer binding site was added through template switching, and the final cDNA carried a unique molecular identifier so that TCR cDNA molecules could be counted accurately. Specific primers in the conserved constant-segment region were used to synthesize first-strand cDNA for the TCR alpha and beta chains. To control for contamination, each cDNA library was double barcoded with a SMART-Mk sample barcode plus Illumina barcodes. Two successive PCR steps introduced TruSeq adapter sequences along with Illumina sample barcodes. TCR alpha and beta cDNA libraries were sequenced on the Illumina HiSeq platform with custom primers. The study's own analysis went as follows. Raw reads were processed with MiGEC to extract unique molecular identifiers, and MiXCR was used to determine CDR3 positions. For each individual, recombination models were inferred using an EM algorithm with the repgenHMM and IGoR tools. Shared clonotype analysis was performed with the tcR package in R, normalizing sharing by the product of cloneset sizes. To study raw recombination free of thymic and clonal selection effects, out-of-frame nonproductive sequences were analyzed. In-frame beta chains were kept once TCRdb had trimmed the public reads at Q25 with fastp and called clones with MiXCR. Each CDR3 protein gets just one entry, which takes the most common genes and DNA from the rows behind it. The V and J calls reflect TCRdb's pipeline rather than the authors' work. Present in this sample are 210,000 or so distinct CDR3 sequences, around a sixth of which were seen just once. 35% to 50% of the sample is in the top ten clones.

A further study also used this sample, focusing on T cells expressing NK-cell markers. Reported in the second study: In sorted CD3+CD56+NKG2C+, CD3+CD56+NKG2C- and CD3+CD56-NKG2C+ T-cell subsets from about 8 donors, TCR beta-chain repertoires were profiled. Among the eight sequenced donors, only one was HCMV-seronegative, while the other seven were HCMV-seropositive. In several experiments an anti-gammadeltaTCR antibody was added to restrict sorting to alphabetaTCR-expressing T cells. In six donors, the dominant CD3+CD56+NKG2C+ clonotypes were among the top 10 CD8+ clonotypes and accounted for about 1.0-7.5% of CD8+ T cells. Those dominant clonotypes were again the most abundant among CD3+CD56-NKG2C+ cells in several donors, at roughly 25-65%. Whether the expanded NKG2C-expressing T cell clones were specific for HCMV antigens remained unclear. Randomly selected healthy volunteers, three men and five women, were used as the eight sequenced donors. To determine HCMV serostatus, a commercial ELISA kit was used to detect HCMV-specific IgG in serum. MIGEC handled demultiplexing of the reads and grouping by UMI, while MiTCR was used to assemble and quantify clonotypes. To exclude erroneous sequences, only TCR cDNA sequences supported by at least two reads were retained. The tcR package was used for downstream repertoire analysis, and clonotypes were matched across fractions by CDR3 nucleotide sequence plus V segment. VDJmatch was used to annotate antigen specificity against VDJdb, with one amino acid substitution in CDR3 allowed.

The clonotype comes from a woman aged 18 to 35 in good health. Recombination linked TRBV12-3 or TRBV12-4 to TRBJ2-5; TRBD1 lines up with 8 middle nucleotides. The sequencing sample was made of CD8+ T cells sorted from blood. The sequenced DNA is TGTGCCAGCACCCTGGACAGGGCCCAAGAGACCCAGTACTTC. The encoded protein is CASTLDRAQETQYF.